The 26 T cell receptor beta chains below were found in one sample sequenced in a study of T cell changes during pregnancy in multiple sclerosis. TCRdb's copy holds only in-frame clones and misses some; the assay was immunoSEQ multiplex PCR. The sample lists 39,000 or so clones; about 90% were seen once. This specimen consisted of CD8+ T cells from peripheral blood mononuclear cells, obtained in the first trimester of pregnancy. All receptors come from a female donor with multiple sclerosis, enrolled in a pregnancy study.

The V and J genes are TRBV2 and TRBJ2-7, with TRBD1 as a possible D gene (5 bases). Trimming took 3 bases from V and 2 from J, leaving 8 bases between them. From germline, CDR1 is SNHLY and CDR2 FYNNEI. The CDR3 covers 13 residues. The CDR3 nucleotides are TGTGCCAGCAGTGACAGGGAACCCTACGAGCAGTACTTC. It codes for CASSDREPYEQYF. Full variable domain (outside the CDR3, taken from reference TRBV2 and TRBJ2-7): EPEVTQTPSHQVTQMGQEVILRCVPISNHLYFYWYRQILGQKVEFLVSFYNNEISEKSEIFDDQFSVERPDGSNFTLKIRSTKLEDSAMYFCASSDREPYEQYFGPGTRLTVT.

V gene TRBV19 combines with J gene TRBJ2-5, with TRBD1 identical over 9 bases. Germline lookup yields CDR1 LNHDA and CDR2 SQIVND (reference sequence). The CDR3 is 15 residues long. V shed 6 bases and J 5 bases; nucleotides not matched to a gene: 10. The CDR3 nucleotides read TGTGCCAGTAGCCCGGACAGGGGCTTGGGGGAGACCCAGTACTTC. It translates to CASSPDRGLGETQYF.

The chain is built from TRBV2 and TRBJ1-1; 8 bases map to TRBD1. The CDR3 sequence is 18 residues long. Trimming at V came to 8 bases and at J to 3 bases, leaving 20 bases not matched to a gene. The germline gives CDR1 SNHLY, CDR2 FYNNEI. The CDR3 protein is CASDGGRGPRNRDTEAFF. In nucleotides, the CDR3 is TGTGCCAGCGATGGGGGCAGGGGGCCTAGGAATCGAGACACTGAAGCTTTCTTT.

This clone was observed a few times. J is TRBJ1-1 and V is TRBV14; no definite D call. The V end lost 2 bases, the J end lost 5 bases, and 6 bases lay between the germline ends. The CDR3 runs 12 residues. Per germline, CDR1 SGHDN and CDR2 FVKESK. Written as DNA, the CDR3 is TGTGCCAGCAGCCAACCGGGGACTGAAGCTTTCTTT. Residues: CASSQPGTEAFF.

The V and J genes are TRBV7-6 and TRBJ2-5, with D possibly TRBD1 on 5 matching bases. The CDR3 has 14 amino acids. Looked up from germline, CDR1 is SGHVS and CDR2 is FNYEAQ. V gave up 4 bases and J gave up 2 bases, with 11 bases separating them. CDR3 bases: TGTGCCAGCAGCTCCTGGACATCGCAAGAGACCCAGTACTTC. The encoded protein is CASSSWTSQETQYF.

The chain carries TRBV6-5 and TRBJ1-3; D gene ambiguous. This CDR3 spans 11 amino acids. The germline V gene has CDR1 MNHEY and CDR2 SVGAGI. Between the trimmed V and J ends, which lost 8 bases and 2 bases, there was a span of 4 bases. The CDR3 nucleotides read TGTGCCAGCTCTGCTGGAAACACCATATATTTT. Translating gives CASSAGNTIYF.

V gene TRBV4-2 combines with J gene TRBJ2-7; D is unresolved. Trimming pared 7 bases from V and 2 bases from J, leaving 15 bases between. This CDR3 is built from 14 residues. From germline, CDR1 is LGHNA and CDR2 YNFKEQ. This CDR3 is CASTFEAQTYEQYF. Written as DNA, the CDR3 is TGTGCCAGCACATTTGAGGCCCAAACCTACGAGCAGTACTTC.

This clone was seen a few times. This sequence joins TRBV19 and TRBJ2-2; D unresolved. The V gene lost 6 bases and the J gene lost 3 bases, with 14 bases spanning the gap. Looked up from germline, CDR1 is LNHDA and CDR2 is SQIVND (reference sequence). This CDR3 has 15 residues. Here the CDR3 reads CASRDLDHDTGELFF. In DNA form, the CDR3 reads TGTGCCAGTAGAGACCTAGATCATGACACCGGGGAGCTGTTTTTT. Full variable domain (missing parts from reference TRBV19 and TRBJ2-2): DGGITQSPKYLFRKEGQNVTLSCEQNLNHDAMYWYRQDPGQGLRLIYYSQIVNDFQKGDIAEGYSVSREKKESFPLTVTSAQKNPTAFYLCASRDLDHDTGELFFGEGSRLTVL.

This chain uses TRBV6-1 with TRBJ2-2; maybe TRBD1 (6 bases). V lost 1 base, J lost 1 base, and 10 bases lay in between. The CDR3 totals 16 residues. The V gene's germline CDR1 is MNHNS and CDR2 SASEGT. CDR3 region: CASSEVWGQNTGELFF. The CDR3 region has the DNA TGTGCCAGCAGTGAAGTGTGGGGGCAGAACACCGGGGAGCTGTTTTTT.

CDR3 sequence: CASTALNTEAFF. CDR3 nucleotides: TGTGCCAGTACCGCCCTAAACACTGAAGCTTTCTTT. The V call is TRBV19, the J call TRBJ1-1; D is unclear. The CDR3 totals 12 residues. V gave up 7 bases and J gave up 2 bases, with 8 bases separating them. The germline V gene encodes CDR1 LNHDA and CDR2 SQIVND (reference sequence).

The chain carries TRBV4-2 and TRBJ1-5; 11 nucleotides align to TRBD1. The V segment lost 6 bases and the J segment 6 bases; nucleotides outside the gene matches: 7. The CDR3 contains 15 residues. Germline V gene data show CDR1 as LGHNA and CDR2 as YNFKEQ. This CDR3 reads CASSDSGQGAQPQHF. For the CDR3, the DNA is TGTGCCAGCAGTGACAGCGGACAGGGGGCTCAGCCCCAGCATTTT.

The J gene is TRBJ2-1, the V gene TRBV5-1; 12 bases line up with TRBD2. Germline V gene lookup returns CDR1 SGHRS and CDR2 YFSETQ. CDR3 length: 19 residues. V trimming: 3 bases; J trimming: 2 bases; junction bases outside the gene matches: 12. DNA of the CDR3: TGCGCCAGCAGCTCTGAATTCGCACTAGCGGGAGGCCCCTACAATGAGCAGTTCTTC. Its translation is CASSSEFALAGGPYNEQFF. Combining the CDR3 with reference TRBV5-1 and TRBJ2-1 gives the whole variable domain KAGVTQTPRYLIKTRGQQVTLSCSPISGHRSVSWYQQTPGQGLQFLFEYFSETQRNKGNFPGRFSGRQFSNSRSEMNVSTLELGDSALYLCASSSEFALAGGPYNEQFFGPGTRLTVL.

This clone has only one observation. The chain combines TRBV18 with TRBJ1-6, with D tentatively TRBD1 (5 bases). The CDR3 contains 16 residues. Per germline, CDR1 KGHSH and CDR2 LQKENI. Trimming removed 8 bases from V and 5 bases from J, with 19 bases in between. The chain's CDR3 is CASREPGTGDNSPLHF. CDR3 in DNA: TGTGCCAGCAGAGAGCCCGGGACGGGAGATAATTCACCCCTCCACTTT.

The V call is TRBV10-2, the J call TRBJ2-7, with unresolved D. The CDR3 runs to 12 residues. Trimming stripped 2 bases from V and 5 bases from J, with 7 bases between. Germline V gene data show CDR1 as WSHSY and CDR2 as SAAADI. CDR3 sequence: CASSENGDEQYF. The CDR3 DNA reads as TGCGCCAGCAGTGAGAACGGAGACGAGCAGTACTTC.

This clone has ten or more counts. The chain employs TRBV11-1 and TRBJ1-2; no definite D call. The V end lost 1 base, the J end lost 6 bases, and 12 bases lay between the germline ends. CDR3 length: 14 residues. CDR1 is SGHAT and CDR2 is FQDESV in the germline V gene (reference sequence). The CDR3, as DNA: TGTGCCAGCAGCTTAGGACCCCCGGCGGATGGCTACACCTTC. Its protein is CASSLGPPADGYTF.

The CDR3 DNA sequence: TGTGCCAGCAGCTTAACAGGGGAAACTGAAGCTTTCTTT. Protein product: CASSLTGETEAFF. The chain carries TRBV7-7 and TRBJ1-1; 7 nucleotides align to TRBD1. V lost 2 bases, J lost 5 bases, and 2 bases stayed unmatched. The germline gives CDR1 SSHAT, CDR2 FNYEAQ (reference sequence). The CDR3 contains 13 residues. Using reference TRBV7-7 and TRBJ1-1 for the parts outside the CDR3, the full variable domain is GAGVSQSPRYKVTKRGQDVTLRCDPISSHATLYWYQQALGQGPEFLTYFNYEAQPDKSGLPSDRFSAERPEGSISTLTIQRTEQRDSAMYRCASSLTGETEAFFGQGTRLTVV.

The table lists this clone with a count of one. The chain links TRBV6-1 to TRBJ2-2, with TRBD1 identical over 8 bases. CDR1 and CDR2 from the germline V gene are MNHNS and SASEGT. The CDR3 is made up of 16 amino acids. V shed 2 bases, J shed 6 bases, and the junction held 8 bases outside the gene matches. The CDR3 protein is CASSEWAGGGPGELFF. DNA for the CDR3: TGTGCCAGCAGTGAATGGGCAGGGGGCGGGCCCGGGGAGCTGTTTTTT.

The chain joins TRBV13 to TRBJ2-5; 9 bases line up with TRBD1. There are 14 residues in the CDR3. Germline loops: CDR1 PRHDT, CDR2 FYEKMQ (reference sequence). Trimming at V came to 6 bases and at J to 6 bases, leaving 8 bases not matched to a gene. CDR3 sequence (DNA): TGTGCCAGCAGTACCGGGACAGGGTTACAGACCCAGTACTTC. Its translation: CASSTGTGLQTQYF. Supplemented by reference TRBV13 and TRBJ2-5, the full variable domain reads AAGVIQSPRHLIKEKRETATLKCYPIPRHDTVYWYQQGPGQDPQFLISFYEKMQSDKGSIPDRFSAQQFSDYHSELNMSSLELGDSALYFCASSTGTGLQTQYFGPGTRLLVL.

V is TRBV6-1 and J is TRBJ2-2, with 9 bases lining up with TRBD1. Germline V CDR1 and CDR2: MNHNS, SASEGT. V shed 3 bases, J shed 6 bases, and the junction held 8 bases outside the gene matches. The CDR3 is 16 residues long. The chain's CDR3 is CASSEVPDRGPGELFF. The CDR3 nucleotides are TGTGCCAGCAGTGAGGTCCCGGACAGGGGTCCCGGGGAGCTGTTTTTT.

The chain joins TRBV6-5 to TRBJ2-3; the D gene is possibly TRBD2 (6 bases). V was clipped by 2 bases and J by 4 bases, with 7 bases between them. The germline CDR1 and CDR2 sequences are MNHEY and SVGAGI. The CDR3 extends over 13 amino acids. The CDR3 bases are TGTGCCAGCAGTTACGGGGACTCAGATACGCAGTATTTT. Its protein product is CASSYGDSDTQYF.

This clone is labeled as medium-sized. The chain links TRBV14 to TRBJ1-2; D is uncertain. Trimming stripped 1 base from V and 4 bases from J, with 22 bases between. The CDR3 has 18 amino acids. CDR1 is SGHDN and CDR2 is FVKESK in the germline V gene. Written as DNA, the CDR3 is TGTGCCAGCAGCCAAGTAGGGCCGCCGAGGGTCCCAATCTATGGCTACACCTTC. Translated, it gives CASSQVGPPRVPIYGYTF.

The chain has TRBV6-5 and TRBJ2-5, with 8 bases lining up with TRBD1. Trimming removed 2 bases from V and 5 bases from J; junction bases left unmatched: 7. Germline CDR1 reads MNHEY; CDR2 reads SVGAGI. This CDR3 is built from 15 residues. This CDR3 reads CASSYDPGGPETQYF. The CDR3 DNA reads as TGTGCCAGCAGTTACGATCCAGGGGGCCCGGAGACCCAGTACTTC.

The rearrangement joins TRBV19 to TRBJ1-1; D ambiguous. The CDR3 length is 14 residues. Germline V gene data show CDR1 as LNHDA and CDR2 as SQIVND (reference sequence). V lost 7 bases and J lost 1, with 13 bases in between. As DNA, the CDR3 is TGTGCCAGTATTATCTCACAGAGGAACACTGAAGCTTTCTTT. This sequence encodes CASIISQRNTEAFF.

The gene calls are TRBV9 and TRBJ1-2, with TRBD1 as a possible D gene (5 bases). The germline gives CDR1 SGDLS, CDR2 YYNGEE. Trimming shortened V by 3 bases and J by 4 bases, and 16 bases separated the two germline ends. This CDR3 contains 15 residues. DNA of the CDR3: TGTGCCAGCAGCGCAGGAGTGGGGGGTGGCTATGGCTACACCTTC. It codes for CASSAGVGGGYGYTF.

This chain links TRBV6-1 with TRBJ2-3, with D tentatively TRBD1 (5 bases). The CDR3 is 14 residues long. Germline V gene lookup returns CDR1 MNHNS and CDR2 SASEGT. With 4 bases removed from V and 7 bases from J, the gap between germline ends came to 15 bases. The CDR3: CASSVHTTEHTQYF. CDR3 DNA: TGTGCCAGCAGTGTTCATACGACAGAACATACGCAGTATTTT.

CDR3 protein: CASSEPGLVQETQYF. DNA of the CDR3: TGTGCCAGCAGTGAACCGGGACTAGTGCAAGAGACCCAGTACTTC. The chain carries TRBV6-1 and TRBJ2-5, with TRBD2 identical over 8 bases. CDR1 MNHNS and CDR2 SASEGT come from the germline V gene. The CDR3 has 15 amino acids. Unmatched junction bases numbered 4, after V lost 2 bases and J lost 2 bases.